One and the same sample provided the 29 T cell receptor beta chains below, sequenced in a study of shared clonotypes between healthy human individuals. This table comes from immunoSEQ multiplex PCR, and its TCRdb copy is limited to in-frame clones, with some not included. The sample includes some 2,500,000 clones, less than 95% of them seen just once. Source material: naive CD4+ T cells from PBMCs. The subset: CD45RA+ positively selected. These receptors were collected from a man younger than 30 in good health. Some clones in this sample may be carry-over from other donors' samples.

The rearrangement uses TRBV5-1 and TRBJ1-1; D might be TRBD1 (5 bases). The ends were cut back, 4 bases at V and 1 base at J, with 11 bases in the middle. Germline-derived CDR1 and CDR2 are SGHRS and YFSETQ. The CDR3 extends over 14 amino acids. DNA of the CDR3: TGCGCCAGCAGCCCAAATAGGGGGAACACTGAAGCTTTCTTT. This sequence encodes CASSPNRGNTEAFF.

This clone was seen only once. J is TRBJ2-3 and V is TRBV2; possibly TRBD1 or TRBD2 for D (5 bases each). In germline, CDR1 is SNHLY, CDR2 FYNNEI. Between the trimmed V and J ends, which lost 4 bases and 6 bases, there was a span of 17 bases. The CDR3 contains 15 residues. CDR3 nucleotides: TGTGCCAGCAGTGTTTTTGAGGGGTCGGCGGATACGCAGTATTTT. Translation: CASSVFEGSADTQYF.

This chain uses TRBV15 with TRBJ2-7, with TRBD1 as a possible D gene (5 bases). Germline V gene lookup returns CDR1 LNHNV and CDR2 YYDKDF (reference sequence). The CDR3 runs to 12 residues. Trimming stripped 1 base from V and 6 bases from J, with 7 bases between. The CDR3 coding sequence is TGTGCCACCAGCAGAGGGACACCCGAGCAGTACTTC. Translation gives CATSRGTPEQYF.

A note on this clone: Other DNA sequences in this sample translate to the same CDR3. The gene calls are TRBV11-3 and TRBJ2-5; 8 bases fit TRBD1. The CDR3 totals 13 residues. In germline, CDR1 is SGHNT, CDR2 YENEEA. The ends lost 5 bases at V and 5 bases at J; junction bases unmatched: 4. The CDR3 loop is CASSPNRGETQYF. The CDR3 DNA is TGTGCCAGCAGCCCAAACAGGGGGGAGACCCAGTACTTC.

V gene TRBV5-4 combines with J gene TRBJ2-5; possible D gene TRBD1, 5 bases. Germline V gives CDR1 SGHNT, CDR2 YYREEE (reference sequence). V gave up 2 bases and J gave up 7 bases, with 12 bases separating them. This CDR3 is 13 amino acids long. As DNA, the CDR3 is TGTGCCAGCAGCTTCAGGGAATCCAGGACCCAGTACTTC. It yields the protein CASSFRESRTQYF.

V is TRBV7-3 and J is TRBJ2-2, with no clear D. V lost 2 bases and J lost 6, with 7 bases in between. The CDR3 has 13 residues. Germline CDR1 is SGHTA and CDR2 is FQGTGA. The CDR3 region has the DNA TGTGCCAGCAGCTTATATAGCTCCGGGGAGCTGTTTTTT. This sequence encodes CASSLYSSGELFF.

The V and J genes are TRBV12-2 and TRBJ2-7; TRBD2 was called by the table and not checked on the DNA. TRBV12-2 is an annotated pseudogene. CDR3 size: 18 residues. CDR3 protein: CASRLVFRLAGGSYEQYF. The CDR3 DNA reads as TGTGCAAGTCGCTTAGTTTTTAGGCTAGCGGGAGGCTCCTACGAGCAGTACTTC.

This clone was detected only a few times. CDR3 nucleotides: TGCAGCGTTCAGGGGGCGGACACTGAAGCTTTCTTT. It encodes CSVQGADTEAFF. V gene TRBV29-1 combines with J gene TRBJ1-1, with 8 bases lining up with TRBD1. Germline CDR1 reads SQVTM; CDR2 reads ANQGSEA. Trimming cost V 5 bases and J 3 bases; bases outside gene matches: 2. The CDR3 contains 12 residues. Looking up the rest from reference TRBV29-1 and TRBJ1-1 gives the full variable domain: SAVISQKPSRDICQRGTSLTIQCQVDSQVTMMFWYRQQPGQSLTLIATANQGSEATYESGFVIDKFPISRPNLTFSTLTVSNMSPEDSSIYLCSVQGADTEAFFGQGTRLTVV.

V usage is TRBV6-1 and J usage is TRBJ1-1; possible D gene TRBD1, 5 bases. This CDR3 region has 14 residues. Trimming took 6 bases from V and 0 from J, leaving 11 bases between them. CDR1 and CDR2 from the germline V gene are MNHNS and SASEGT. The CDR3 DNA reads TGTGCCAGCAGCGCACAGGCTCTGAACACTGAAGCTTTCTTT. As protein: CASSAQALNTEAFF.

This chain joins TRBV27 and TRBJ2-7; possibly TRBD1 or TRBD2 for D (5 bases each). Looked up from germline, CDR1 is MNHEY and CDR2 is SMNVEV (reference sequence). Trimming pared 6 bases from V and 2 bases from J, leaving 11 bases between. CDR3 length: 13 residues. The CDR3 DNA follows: TGTGCCAGCAGCCACGGGGCTGCCTACGAGCAGTACTTC. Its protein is CASSHGAAYEQYF.

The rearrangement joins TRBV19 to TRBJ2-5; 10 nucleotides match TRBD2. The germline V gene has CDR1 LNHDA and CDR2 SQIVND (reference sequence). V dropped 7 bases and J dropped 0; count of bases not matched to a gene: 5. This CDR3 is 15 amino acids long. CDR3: CASKRTSGYQETQYF. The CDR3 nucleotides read TGTGCCAGTAAAAGGACTAGCGGCTACCAAGAGACCCAGTACTTC.

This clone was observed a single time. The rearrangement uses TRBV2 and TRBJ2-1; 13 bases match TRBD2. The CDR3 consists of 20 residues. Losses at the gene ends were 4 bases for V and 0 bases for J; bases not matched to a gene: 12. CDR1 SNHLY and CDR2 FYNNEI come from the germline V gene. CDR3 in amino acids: CASSGLSTSGRFSSYNEQFF. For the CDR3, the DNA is TGTGCCAGCAGTGGTTTGTCGACTAGCGGGAGGTTTAGCTCCTACAATGAGCAGTTCTTC.

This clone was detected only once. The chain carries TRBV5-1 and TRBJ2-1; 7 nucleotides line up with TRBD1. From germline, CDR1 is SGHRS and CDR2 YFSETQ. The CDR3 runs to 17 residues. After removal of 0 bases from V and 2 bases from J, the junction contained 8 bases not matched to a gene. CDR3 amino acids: CASSLAAQGGAYNEQFF. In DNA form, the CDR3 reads TGCGCCAGCAGCTTGGCCGCTCAAGGGGGCGCCTACAATGAGCAGTTCTTC.

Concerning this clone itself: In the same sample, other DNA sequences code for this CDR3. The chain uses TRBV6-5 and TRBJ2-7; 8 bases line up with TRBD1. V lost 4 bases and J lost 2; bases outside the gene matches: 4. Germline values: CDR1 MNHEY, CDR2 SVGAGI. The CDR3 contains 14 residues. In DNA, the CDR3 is TGTGCCAGCAGTTCACAGGGGGTTACCTACGAGCAGTACTTC. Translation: CASSSQGVTYEQYF.

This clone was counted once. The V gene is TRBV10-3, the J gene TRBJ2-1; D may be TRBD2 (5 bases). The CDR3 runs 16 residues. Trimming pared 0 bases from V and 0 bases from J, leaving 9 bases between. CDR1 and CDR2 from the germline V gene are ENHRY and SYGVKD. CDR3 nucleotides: TGTGCCATCAGTGAGTCGGGAGCGACCTCCTACAATGAGCAGTTCTTC. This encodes CAISESGATSYNEQFF.

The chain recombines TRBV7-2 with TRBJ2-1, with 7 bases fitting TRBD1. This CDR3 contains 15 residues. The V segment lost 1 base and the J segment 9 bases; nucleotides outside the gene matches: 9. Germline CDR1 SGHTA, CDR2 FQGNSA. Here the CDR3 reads CASSLDTGVLGEQFF. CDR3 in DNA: TGTGCCAGCAGCTTAGACACAGGGGTACTGGGTGAGCAGTTCTTC.

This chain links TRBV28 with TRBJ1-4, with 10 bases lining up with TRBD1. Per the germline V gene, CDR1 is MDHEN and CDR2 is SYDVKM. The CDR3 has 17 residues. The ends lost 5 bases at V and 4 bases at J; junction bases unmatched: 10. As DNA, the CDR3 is TGTGCCAGCAGTCCCACCCCGGGACAGGGGCATAATGAAAAACTGTTTTTT. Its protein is CASSPTPGQGHNEKLFF.

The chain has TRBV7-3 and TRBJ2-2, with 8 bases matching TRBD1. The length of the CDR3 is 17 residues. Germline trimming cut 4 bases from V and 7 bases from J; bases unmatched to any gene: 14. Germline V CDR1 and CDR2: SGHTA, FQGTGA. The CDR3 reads CASSSEHNRGYNGELFF. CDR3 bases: TGTGCCAGCAGCTCTGAACACAACAGGGGGTACAACGGGGAGCTGTTTTTT. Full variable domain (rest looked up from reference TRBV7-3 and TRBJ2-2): GAGVSQTPSNKVTEKGKYVELRCDPISGHTALYWYRQSLGQGPEFLIYFQGTGAADDSGLPNDRFFAVRPEGSVSTLKIQRTERGDSAVYLCASSSEHNRGYNGELFFGEGSRLTVL.

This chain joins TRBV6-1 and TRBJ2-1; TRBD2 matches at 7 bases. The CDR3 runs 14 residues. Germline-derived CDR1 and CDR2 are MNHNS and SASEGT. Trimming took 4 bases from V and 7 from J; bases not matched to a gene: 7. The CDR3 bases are TGTGCCAGCAGTGGAATACTAGCGTCGAATGAGCAGTTCTTC. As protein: CASSGILASNEQFF.

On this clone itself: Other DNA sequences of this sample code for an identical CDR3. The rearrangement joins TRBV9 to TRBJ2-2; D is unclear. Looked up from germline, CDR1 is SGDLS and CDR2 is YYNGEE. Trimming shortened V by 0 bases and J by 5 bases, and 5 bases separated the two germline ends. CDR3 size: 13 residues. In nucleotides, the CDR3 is TGTGCCAGCAGCGTAGTGGGGACCGGGGAGCTGTTTTTT. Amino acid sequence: CASSVVGTGELFF. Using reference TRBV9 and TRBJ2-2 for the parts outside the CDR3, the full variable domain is DSGVTQTPKHLITATGQRVTLRCSPRSGDLSVYWYQQSLDQGLQFLIQYYNGEERAKGNILERFSAQQFPDLHSELNLSSLELGDSALYFCASSVVGTGELFFGEGSRLTVL.

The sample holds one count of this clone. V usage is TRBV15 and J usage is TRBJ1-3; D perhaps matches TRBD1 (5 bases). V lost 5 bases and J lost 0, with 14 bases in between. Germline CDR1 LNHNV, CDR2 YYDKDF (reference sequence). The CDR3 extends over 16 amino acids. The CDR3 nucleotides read TGTGCCACCAGCTCAAGCTGGGACGACTCTGGAAACACCATATATTTT. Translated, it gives CATSSSWDDSGNTIYF.

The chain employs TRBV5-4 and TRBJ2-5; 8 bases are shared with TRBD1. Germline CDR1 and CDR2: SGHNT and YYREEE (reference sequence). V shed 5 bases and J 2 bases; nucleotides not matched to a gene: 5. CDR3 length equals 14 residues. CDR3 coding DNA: TGTGCCAGCAGTTCAAGACAGGGGCAAGAGACCCAGTACTTC. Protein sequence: CASSSRQGQETQYF.

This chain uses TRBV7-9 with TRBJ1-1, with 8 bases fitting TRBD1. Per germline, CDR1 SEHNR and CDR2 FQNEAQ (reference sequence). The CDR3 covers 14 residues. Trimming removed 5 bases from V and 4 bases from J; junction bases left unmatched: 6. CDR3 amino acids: CASSPQTGVTEAFF. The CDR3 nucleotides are TGTGCCAGCAGCCCACAGACAGGGGTCACTGAAGCTTTCTTT. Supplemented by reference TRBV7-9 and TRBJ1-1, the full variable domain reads DTGVSQNPRHKITKRGQNVTFRCDPISEHNRLYWYRQTLGQGPEFLTYFQNEAQLEKSRLLSDRFSAERPKGSFSTLEIQRTEQGDSAMYLCASSPQTGVTEAFFGQGTRLTVV.

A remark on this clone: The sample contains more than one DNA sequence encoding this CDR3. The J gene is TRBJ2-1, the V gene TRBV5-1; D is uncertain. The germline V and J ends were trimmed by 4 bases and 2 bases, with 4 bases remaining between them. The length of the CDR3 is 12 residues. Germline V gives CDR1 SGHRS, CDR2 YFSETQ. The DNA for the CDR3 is TGCGCCAGCAGCCCGACCTACAATGAGCAGTTCTTC. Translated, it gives CASSPTYNEQFF.

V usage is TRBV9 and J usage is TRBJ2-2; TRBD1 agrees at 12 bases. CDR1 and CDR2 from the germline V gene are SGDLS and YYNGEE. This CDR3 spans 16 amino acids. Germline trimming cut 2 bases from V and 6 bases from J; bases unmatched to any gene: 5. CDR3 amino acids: CASSVGTGGVAGELFF. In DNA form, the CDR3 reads TGTGCCAGCAGCGTGGGGACAGGGGGCGTTGCCGGGGAGCTGTTTTTT.

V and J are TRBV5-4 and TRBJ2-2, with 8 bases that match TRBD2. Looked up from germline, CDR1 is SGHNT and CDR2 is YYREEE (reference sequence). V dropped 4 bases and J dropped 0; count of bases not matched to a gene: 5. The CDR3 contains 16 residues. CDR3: CASSLPGLANTGELFF. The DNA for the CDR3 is TGTGCCAGCAGCCTTCCGGGACTAGCGAACACCGGGGAGCTGTTTTTT.

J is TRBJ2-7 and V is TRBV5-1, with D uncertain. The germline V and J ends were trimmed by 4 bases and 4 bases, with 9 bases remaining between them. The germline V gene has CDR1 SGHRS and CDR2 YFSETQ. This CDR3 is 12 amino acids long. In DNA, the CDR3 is TGCGCCAGCAGCCCCCCTGGTTACGAGCAGTACTTC. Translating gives CASSPPGYEQYF.

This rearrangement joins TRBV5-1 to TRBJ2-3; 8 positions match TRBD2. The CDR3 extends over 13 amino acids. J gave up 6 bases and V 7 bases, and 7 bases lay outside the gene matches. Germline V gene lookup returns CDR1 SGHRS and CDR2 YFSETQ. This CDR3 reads CASHGTRGDTQYF. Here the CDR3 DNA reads TGCGCCAGCCACGGGACTAGAGGGGATACGCAGTATTTT.

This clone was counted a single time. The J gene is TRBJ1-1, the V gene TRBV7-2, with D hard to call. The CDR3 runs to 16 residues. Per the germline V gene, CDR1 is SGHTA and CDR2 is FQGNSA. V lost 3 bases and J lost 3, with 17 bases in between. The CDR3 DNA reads TGTGCCAGCAGCTTCCCTGTTGGGAGGAGGGACACTGAAGCTTTCTTT. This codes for CASSFPVGRRDTEAFF.